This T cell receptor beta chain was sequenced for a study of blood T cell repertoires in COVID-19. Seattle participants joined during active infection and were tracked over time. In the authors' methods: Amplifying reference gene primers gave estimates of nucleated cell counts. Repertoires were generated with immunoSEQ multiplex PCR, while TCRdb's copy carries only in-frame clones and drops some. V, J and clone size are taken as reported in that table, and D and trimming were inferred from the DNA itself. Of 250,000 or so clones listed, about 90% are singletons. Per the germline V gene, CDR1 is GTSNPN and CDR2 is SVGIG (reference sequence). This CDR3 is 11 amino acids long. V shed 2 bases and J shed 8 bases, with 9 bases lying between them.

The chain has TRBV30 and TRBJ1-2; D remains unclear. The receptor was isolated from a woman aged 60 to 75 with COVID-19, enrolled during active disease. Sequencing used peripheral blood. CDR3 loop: CAWSPGGGYTF. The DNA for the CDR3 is TGTGCCTGGAGTCCGGGCGGGGGCTACACCTTC.